The clone carrying this TCR beta chain was counted many times. MiXCR, run by TCRdb on the RACE reads, gives a single entry per CDR3 protein. This table has approximately 97,000 distinct CDR3 sequences, 25% to 30% appearing once. Time point in this sample: patch test 3, about 24 weeks after DPC sensitization. Treatment specified: therapeutic diphenylcyclopropenone sensitization with weekly scalp DPC. Donors, patients with alopecia ranging from 18 to 70 years old and judged suitable for DPC, provided samples. The ends lost 2 bases at V and 3 bases at J; junction bases unmatched: 9. The length of the CDR3 is 16 residues. Germline V gives CDR1 PRHDT, CDR2 FYEKMQ (reference sequence). The data were obtained in a study of human T cells and chemical hapten exposure.

This chain joins TRBV13 and TRBJ2-7; TRBD1 aligns across 8 bases. The source was whole blood, collected in connection with sensitization to the hapten diphenylcyclopropenone (DPC). This receptor was obtained from a man in his forties or fifties with alopecia areata. Some clones in this sample may be carry-over from other donors' samples. CDR3 coding DNA: TGTGCCAGCAGCTTAACTACCAGGGGGCAAAGCTACGAGCAGTACTTC. It specifies CASSLTTRGQSYEQYF. Combining the CDR3 with reference TRBV13 and TRBJ2-7 gives the whole variable domain AAGVIQSPRHLIKEKRETATLKCYPIPRHDTVYWYQQGPGQDPQFLISFYEKMQSDKGSIPDRFSAQQFSDYHSELNMSSLELGDSALYFCASSLTTRGQSYEQYFGPGTRLTVT.